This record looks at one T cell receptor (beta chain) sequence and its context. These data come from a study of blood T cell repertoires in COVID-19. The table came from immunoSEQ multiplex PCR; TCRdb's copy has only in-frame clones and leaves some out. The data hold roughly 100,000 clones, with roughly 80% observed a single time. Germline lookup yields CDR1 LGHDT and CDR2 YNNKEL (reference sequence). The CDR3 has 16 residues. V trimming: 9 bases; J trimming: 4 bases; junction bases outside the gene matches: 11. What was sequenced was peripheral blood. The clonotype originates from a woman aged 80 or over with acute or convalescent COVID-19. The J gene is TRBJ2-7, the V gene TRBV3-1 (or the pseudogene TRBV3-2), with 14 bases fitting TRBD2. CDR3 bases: TGTGCCAGTGCGGGGACTAGCGGGAGTCTTGGGTACGAGCAGTACGTC. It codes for CASAGTSGSLGYEQYV.